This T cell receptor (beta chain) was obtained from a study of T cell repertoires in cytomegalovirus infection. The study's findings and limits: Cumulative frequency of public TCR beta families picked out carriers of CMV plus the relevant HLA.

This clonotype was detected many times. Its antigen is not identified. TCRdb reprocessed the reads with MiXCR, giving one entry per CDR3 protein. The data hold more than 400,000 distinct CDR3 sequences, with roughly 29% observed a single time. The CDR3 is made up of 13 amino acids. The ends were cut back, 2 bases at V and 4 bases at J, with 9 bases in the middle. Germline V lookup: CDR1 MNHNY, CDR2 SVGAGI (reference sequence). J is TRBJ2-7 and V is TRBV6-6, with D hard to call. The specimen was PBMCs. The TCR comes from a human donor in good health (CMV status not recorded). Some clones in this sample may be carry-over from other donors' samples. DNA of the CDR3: TGTGCCAGCAGTTACCCCCTTTTGTACGAGCAGTACTTC. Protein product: CASSYPLLYEQYF.